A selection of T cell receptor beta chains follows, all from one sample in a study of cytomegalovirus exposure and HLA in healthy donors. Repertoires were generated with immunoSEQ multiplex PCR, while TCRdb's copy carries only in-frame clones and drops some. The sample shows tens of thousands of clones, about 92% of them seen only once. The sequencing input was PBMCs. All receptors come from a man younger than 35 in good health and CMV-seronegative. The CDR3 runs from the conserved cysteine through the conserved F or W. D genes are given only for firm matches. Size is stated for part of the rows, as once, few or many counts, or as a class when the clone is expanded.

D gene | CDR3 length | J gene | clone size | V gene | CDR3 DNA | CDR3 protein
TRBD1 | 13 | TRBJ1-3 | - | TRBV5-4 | TGTGCCTCCAGTAGGGGGCAGGATGGCACCATATATTTT | CASSRGQDGTIYF
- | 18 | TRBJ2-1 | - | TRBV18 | TGTGCCAGCTCACCACCCTTAGGGGGTAAGGGGTCCTACAATGAGCAGTTCTTC | CASSPPLGGKGSYNEQFF
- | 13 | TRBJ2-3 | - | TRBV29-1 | TGCAGCGTTGGAGGGAGTCAGCCAGATACGCAGTATTTT | CSVGGSQPDTQYF
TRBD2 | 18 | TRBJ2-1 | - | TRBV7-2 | TGTGCCAGCAGCTATGCACCACTACTAGCGGGATTCTACAATGAGCAGTTCTTC | CASSYAPLLAGFYNEQFF
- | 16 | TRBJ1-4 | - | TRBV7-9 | TGTGCCAGCAGCTACGCTCGGAGTTCAACTAATGAAAAACTGTTTTTT | CASSYARSSTNEKLFF
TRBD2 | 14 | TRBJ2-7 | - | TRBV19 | TGTGCCAGTAGACAGACCTTCGGACTAGGCGAGCAGTACTTC | CASRQTFGLGEQYF
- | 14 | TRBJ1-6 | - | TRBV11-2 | TGTGCCAGCAGCTTAGCCGGGGAAAATTCACCCCTCCACTTT | CASSLAGENSPLHF
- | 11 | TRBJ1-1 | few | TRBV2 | TGTGCCAGCAGTGAATCAAAGGAGGCTTTCTTT | CASSESKEAFF
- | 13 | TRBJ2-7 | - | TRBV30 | TGTGCCTGGAGCGGACTTGTCTCCTACGAGCAGTACTTC | CAWSGLVSYEQYF
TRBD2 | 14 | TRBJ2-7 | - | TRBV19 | TGTGCCACAAAACCTAGCGGGCTTTATTACGAGCAGTACTTC | CATKPSGLYYEQYF
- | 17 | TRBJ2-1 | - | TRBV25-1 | TGTGCCAGATACGGAAATGAGACGGGAAGCTCCTACAATGAGCAGTTCTTC | CARYGNETGSSYNEQFF
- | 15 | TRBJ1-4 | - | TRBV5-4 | TGTGCCAGCAGCATAAAACAGGGCCCTAATGAAAAACTGTTTTTT | CASSIKQGPNEKLFF
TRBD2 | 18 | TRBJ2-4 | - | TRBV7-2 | TGTGCCAGCAGCCCCGGTTGGGGGGGTGGCCTGGCCAAAAACATTCAGTACTTC | CASSPGWGGGLAKNIQYF
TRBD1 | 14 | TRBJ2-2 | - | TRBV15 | TGTGCCACACTGGGACAGGGTGGCACCGGGGAGCTGTTTTTT | CATLGQGGTGELFF
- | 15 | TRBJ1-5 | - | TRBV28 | TGTGCCAGCAGTTTAGACACATATAGCAATCAGCCCCAGCATTTT | CASSLDTYSNQPQHF
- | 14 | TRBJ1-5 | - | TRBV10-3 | TGTGCCATCAGGGACAGTACCAGCAATCAGCCCCAGCATTTT | CAIRDSTSNQPQHF
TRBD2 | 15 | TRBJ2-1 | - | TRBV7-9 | TGTGCCAGCAGCTTCGCTAGCGGGGAGACCAATGAGCAGTTCTTC | CASSFASGETNEQFF
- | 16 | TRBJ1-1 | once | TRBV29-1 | TGCAGCGTTGAACGGGTGCAGGGGCCCCTGAACACTGAAGCTTTCTTT | CSVERVQGPLNTEAFF
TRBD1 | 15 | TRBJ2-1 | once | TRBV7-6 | TGTGCCAGCAGCCCCGGGACAGGGAGCCTTAATGAGCAGTTCTTC | CASSPGTGSLNEQFF
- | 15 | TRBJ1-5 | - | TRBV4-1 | TGCGCCAGCAGCCAAGAGAGTCGGGGATCTCAGCCCCAGCATTTT | CASSQESRGSQPQHF
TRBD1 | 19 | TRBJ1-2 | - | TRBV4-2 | TGTGCCAGCAGCCAAGGAGGACGGGACAGGGGAATCGGTAGCTATGGCTACACCTTC | CASSQGGRDRGIGSYGYTF
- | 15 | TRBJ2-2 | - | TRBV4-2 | TGTGCCAGCAGCCAAATTCTAGGAAGCACCGGGGAGCTGTTTTTT | CASSQILGSTGELFF
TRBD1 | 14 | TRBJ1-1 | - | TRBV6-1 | TGTGCCAGCAATACCGGGACAGTGAACACTGAAGCTTTCTTT | CASNTGTVNTEAFF
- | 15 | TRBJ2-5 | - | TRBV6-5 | TGTGCCAGCAGTTACTCTAGGGTCAGGGAAGAGACCCAGTACTTC | CASSYSRVREETQYF
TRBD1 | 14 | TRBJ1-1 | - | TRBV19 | TGTGCCAGTAGTATAACAGGGGGCAACACTGAAGCTTTCTTT | CASSITGGNTEAFF
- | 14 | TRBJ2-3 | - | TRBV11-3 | TGTGCCAGCAGCCCCCCACTGGGCGGGGATACGCAGTATTTT | CASSPPLGGDTQYF
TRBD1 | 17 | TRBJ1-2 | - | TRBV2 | TGTGCCAGCAGCGGACAGGGAGGTTCTGTACCGAACTATGGCTACACCTTC | CASSGQGGSVPNYGYTF
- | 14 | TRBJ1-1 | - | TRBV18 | TGTGCCAGCTCACAGGTCGACAGAGACACTGAAGCTTTCTTT | CASSQVDRDTEAFF
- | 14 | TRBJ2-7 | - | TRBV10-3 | TGTGCCATCAGCTCTCAGACAGGCTCCTACGAGCAGTACTTC | CAISSQTGSYEQYF
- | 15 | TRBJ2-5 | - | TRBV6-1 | TGTGCCAGCAGTGAAGGAATATACAGCCAAGAGACCCAGTACTTC | CASSEGIYSQETQYF
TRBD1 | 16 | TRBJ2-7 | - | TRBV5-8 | TGTGCCAGCAGCTTGATATGGGGGACAGGGGGCTACGAGCAGTACTTC | CASSLIWGTGGYEQYF
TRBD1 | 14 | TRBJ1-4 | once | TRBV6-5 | TGTGCCAGCAGTCCTACAGGGGCCGGTGAAAAACTGTTTTTT | CASSPTGAGEKLFF
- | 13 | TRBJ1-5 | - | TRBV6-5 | TGTGCCAGCAGTCTGCGTTACGAACAGCCCCAGCATTTT | CASSLRYEQPQHF
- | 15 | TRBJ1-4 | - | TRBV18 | TGTGCCAGCTCACCACAGCTTTCGGGGGATGAAAAACTGTTTTTT | CASSPQLSGDEKLFF
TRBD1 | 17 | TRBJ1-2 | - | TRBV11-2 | TGTGCCAGCAGCTCTTGGACAGGGGCCCTTAAGAACTATGGCTACACCTTC | CASSSWTGALKNYGYTF
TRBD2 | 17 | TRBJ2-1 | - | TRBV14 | TGTGCCAGCAGCCAAGTCGCCAAGCGGGGGACCTACAATGAGCAGTTCTTC | CASSQVAKRGTYNEQFF
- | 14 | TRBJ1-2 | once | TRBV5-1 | TGCGCCAGCAGCTTGGCACACCCCAACTATGGCTACACCTTC | CASSLAHPNYGYTF
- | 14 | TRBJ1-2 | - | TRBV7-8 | TGTGCCAGCAGCCCCCGGACAGTACGCCAGGGCTACACCTTC | CASSPRTVRQGYTF
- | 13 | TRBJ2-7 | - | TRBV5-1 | TGCGCCAGCAGTCACGACGGAGCCTACGAGCAGTACTTC | CASSHDGAYEQYF
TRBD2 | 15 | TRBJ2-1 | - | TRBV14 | TGTGCCAGCAGCCGATGGACTAGCGGGGGGGCGGAGCAGTTCTTC | CASSRWTSGGAEQFF
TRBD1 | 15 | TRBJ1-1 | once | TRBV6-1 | TGTGCCAGCAGTGAAGCCCAGGGGGTTTGGACTGAAGCTTTCTTT | CASSEAQGVWTEAFF
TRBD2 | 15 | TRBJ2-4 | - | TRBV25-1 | TGTGCCAGCATCGGTAGCGGGAGGCCCGGGCACATTCAGTACTTC | CASIGSGRPGHIQYF
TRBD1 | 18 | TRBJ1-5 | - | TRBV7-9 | TGTGCCAGCAGCTCCGGGACAGGAATCGTTGGCGACAATCAGCCCCAGCATTTT | CASSSGTGIVGDNQPQHF
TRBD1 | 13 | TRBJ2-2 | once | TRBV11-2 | TGTGCCAGCAGCTGGTCGACAGGGGGCGAACTGTTTTTT | CASSWSTGGELFF
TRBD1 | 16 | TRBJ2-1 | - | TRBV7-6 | TGTGCCAGCAGCTCGTATGCCGGACAGGGAAACAATGAGCAGTTCTTC | CASSSYAGQGNNEQFF
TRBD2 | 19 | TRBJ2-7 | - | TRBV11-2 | TGTGCCAGCAGCTACGTTTTGGCGGGGGGCCTTCAGGAAGGCTACGAGCAGTACTTC | CASSYVLAGGLQEGYEQYF
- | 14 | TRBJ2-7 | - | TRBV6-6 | TGTGCCAGCAGCGCGGGGACAGTTGCCTACGAGCAGTACTTC | CASSAGTVAYEQYF
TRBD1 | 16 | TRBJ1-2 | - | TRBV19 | TGTGCCAGTATCTCCGGCGGACAGGGGGTTAACTATGGCTACACCTTC | CASISGGQGVNYGYTF
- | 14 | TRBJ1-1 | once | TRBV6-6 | TGTGCCAGCCTTCCCTCAGGGGCGGTCGCTGAAGCTTTCTTT | CASLPSGAVAEAFF
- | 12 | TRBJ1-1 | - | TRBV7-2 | - | CASSFVGQGTFF
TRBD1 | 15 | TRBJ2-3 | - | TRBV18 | TGTGCCAGCTCACCAAATCAGGGGGACACAGATACGCAGTATTTT | CASSPNQGDTDTQYF
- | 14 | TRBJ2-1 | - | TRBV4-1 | TGCGCCAGCAGCCAAGCTTTCAGCGTCAATGAGCAGTTCTTC | CASSQAFSVNEQFF
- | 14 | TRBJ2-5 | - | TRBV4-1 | TGCGCCAGCAGCCAAGGAAAGGCCCCGGGGACCCAGTACTTC | CASSQGKAPGTQYF
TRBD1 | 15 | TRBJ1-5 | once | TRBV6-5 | TGTGCCAGCAGCCTTACAGGGGTTGGCAATCAGCCCCAGCATTTT | CASSLTGVGNQPQHF
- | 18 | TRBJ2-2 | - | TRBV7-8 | TGTGCCAGCAGCTACCAAACCCCGACCGGGGTAGGAACCGGGGAGCTGTTTTTT | CASSYQTPTGVGTGELFF
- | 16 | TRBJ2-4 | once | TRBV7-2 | TGTGCCAGCAGCCTCGACAGACCACTAGCCAAAAACATTCAGTACTTC | CASSLDRPLAKNIQYF
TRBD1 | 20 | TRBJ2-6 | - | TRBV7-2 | TGTGCCAGCAGCTCAGCCCTGGGACAGCCTTACGGCTCTGGGGCCAACGTCCTGACTTTC | CASSSALGQPYGSGANVLTF